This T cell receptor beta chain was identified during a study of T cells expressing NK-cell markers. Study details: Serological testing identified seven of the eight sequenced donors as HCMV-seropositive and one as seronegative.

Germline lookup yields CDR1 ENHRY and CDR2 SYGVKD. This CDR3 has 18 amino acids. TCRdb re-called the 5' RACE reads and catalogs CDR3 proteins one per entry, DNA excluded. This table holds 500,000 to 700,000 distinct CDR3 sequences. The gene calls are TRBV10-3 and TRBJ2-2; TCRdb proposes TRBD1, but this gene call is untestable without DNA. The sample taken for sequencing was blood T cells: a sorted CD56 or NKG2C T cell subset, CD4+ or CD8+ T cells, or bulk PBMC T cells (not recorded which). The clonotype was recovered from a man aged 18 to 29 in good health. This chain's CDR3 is CAISGGSVGQNYTGELFF.